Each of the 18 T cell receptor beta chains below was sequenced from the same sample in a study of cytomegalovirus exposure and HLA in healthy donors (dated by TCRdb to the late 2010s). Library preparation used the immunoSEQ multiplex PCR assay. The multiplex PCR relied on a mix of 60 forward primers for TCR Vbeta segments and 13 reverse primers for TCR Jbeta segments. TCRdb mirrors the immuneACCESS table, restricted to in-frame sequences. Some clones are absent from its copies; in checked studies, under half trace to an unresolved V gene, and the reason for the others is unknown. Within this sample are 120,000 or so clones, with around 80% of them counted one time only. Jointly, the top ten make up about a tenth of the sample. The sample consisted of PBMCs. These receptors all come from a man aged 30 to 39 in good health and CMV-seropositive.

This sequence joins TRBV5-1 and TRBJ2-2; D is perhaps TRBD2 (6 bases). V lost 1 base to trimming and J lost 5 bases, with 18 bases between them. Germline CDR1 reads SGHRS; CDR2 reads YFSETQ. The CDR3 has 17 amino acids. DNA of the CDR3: TGCGCCAGCAGCTTGACCGGGAGTCTGTTTTCTACCGGGGAGCTGTTTTTT. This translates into CASSLTGSLFSTGELFF. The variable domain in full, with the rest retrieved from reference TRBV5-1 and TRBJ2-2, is KAGVTQTPRYLIKTRGQQVTLSCSPISGHRSVSWYQQTPGQGLQFLFEYFSETQRNKGNFPGRFSGRQFSNSRSEMNVSTLELGDSALYLCASSLTGSLFSTGELFFGEGSRLTVL.

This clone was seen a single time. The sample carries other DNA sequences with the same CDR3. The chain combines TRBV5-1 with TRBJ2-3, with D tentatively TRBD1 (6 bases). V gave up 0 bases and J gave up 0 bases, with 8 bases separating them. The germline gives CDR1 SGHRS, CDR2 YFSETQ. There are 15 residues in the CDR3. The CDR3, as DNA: TGCGCCAGCAGCTTGGCAGGACAGAGCACAGATACGCAGTATTTT. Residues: CASSLAGQSTDTQYF.

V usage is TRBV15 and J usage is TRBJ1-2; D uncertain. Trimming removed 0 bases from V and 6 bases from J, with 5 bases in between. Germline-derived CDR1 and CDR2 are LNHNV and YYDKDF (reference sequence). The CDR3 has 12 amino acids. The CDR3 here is CATSRDLHGYTF. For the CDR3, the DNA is TGTGCCACCAGCAGAGATCTTCATGGCTACACCTTC.

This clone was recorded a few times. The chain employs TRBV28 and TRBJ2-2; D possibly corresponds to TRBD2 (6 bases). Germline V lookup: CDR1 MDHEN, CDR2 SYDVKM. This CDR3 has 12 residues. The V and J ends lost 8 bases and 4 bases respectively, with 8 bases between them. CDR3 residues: CASGTRTGELFF. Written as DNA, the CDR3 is TGTGCCAGCGGGACTCGCACCGGGGAGCTGTTTTTT.

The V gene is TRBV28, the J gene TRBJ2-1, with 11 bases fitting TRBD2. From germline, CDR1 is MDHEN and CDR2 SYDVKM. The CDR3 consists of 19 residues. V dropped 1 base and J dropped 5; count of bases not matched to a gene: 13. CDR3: CASSLYPPGGSGRDNEQFF. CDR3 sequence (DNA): TGTGCCAGCAGTTTATACCCCCCGGGTGGTAGCGGGAGGGACAATGAGCAGTTCTTC.

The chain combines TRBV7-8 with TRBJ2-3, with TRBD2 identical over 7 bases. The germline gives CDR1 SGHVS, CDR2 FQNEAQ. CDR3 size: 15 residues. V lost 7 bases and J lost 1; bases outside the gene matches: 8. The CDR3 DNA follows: TGTGCCAGCACCTCAGAGGCGGGAGGCACAGATACGCAGTATTTT. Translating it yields CASTSEAGGTDTQYF.

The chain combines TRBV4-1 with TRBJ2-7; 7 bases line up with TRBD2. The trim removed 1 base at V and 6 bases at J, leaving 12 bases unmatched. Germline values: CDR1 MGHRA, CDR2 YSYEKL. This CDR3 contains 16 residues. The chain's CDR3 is CASSQVRPEGTTEQYF. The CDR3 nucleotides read TGCGCCAGCAGCCAAGTCCGACCGGAAGGGACTACCGAGCAGTACTTC.

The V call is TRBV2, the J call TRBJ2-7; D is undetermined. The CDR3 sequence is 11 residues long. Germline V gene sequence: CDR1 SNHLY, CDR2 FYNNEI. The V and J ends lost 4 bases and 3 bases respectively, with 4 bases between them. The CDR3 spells CASSAYYEQYF. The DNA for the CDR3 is TGTGCCAGCAGTGCGTACTACGAGCAGTACTTC.

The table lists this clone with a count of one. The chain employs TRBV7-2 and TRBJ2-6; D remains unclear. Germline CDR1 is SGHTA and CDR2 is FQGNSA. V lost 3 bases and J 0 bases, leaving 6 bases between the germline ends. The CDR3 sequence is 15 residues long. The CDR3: CASSFVPSGANVLTF. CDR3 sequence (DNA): TGTGCCAGCAGCTTCGTTCCCTCTGGGGCCAACGTCCTGACTTTC. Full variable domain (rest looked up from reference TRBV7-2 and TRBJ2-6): GAGVSQSPSNKVTEKGKDVELRCDPISGHTALYWYRQSLGQGLEFLIYFQGNSAPDKSGLPSDRFSAERTGGSVSTLTIQRTQQEDSAVYLCASSFVPSGANVLTFGAGSRLTVL.

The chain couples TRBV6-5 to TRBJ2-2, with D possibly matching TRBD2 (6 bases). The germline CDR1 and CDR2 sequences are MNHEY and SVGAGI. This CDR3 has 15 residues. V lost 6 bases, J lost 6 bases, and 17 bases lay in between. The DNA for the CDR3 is TGTGCCAGCAGCCGCACCACTAGCAACTCCGGGGAGCTGTTTTTT. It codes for CASSRTTSNSGELFF.

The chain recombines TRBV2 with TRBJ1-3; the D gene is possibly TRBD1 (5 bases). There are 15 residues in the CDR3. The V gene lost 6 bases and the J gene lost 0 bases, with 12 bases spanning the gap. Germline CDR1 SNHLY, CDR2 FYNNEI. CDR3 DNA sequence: TGTGCCAGCAGCCGACAGACCAGCTCTGGAAACACCATATATTTT. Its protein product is CASSRQTSSGNTIYF. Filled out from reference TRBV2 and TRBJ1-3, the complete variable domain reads EPEVTQTPSHQVTQMGQEVILRCVPISNHLYFYWYRQILGQKVEFLVSFYNNEISEKSEIFDDQFSVERPDGSNFTLKIRSTKLEDSAMYFCASSRQTSSGNTIYFGEGSWLTVV.

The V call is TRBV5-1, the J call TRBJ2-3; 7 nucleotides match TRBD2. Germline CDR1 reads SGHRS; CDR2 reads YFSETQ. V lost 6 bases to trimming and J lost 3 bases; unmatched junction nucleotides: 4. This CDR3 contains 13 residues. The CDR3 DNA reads TGCGCCAGCAAGTGGGGACTAACAGATACGCAGTATTTT. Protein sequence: CASKWGLTDTQYF.

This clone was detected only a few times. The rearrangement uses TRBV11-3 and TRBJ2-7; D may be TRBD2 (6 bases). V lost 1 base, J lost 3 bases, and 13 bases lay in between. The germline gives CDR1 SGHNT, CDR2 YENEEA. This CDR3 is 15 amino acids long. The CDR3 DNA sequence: TGTGCCAGCAGCTTAGGGGCGGGAACGCACTACGAGCAGTACTTC. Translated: CASSLGAGTHYEQYF.

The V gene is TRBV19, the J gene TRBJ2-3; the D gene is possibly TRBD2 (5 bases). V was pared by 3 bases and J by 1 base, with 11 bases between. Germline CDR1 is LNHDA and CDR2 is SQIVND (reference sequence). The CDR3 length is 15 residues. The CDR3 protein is CASSIGGSGTDTQYF. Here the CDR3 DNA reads TGTGCCAGTAGTATCGGCGGGTCCGGCACAGATACGCAGTATTTT. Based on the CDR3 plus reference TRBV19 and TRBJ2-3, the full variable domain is DGGITQSPKYLFRKEGQNVTLSCEQNLNHDAMYWYRQDPGQGLRLIYYSQIVNDFQKGDIAEGYSVSREKKESFPLTVTSAQKNPTAFYLCASSIGGSGTDTQYFGPGTRLTVL.

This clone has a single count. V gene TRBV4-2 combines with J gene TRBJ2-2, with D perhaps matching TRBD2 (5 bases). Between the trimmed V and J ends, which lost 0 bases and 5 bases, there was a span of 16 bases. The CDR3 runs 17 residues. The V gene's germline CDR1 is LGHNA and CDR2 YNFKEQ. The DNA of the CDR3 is TGTGCCAGCAGCCAAGATATCGCTAGCTGGTCTACCGGGGAGCTGTTTTTT. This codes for CASSQDIASWSTGELFF.

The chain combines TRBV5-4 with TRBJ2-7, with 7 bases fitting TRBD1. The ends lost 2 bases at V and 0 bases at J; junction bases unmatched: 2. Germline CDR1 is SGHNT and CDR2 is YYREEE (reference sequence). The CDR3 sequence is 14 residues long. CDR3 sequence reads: CASSFGTASYEQYF. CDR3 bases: TGTGCCAGCAGCTTTGGGACAGCCTCCTACGAGCAGTACTTC.

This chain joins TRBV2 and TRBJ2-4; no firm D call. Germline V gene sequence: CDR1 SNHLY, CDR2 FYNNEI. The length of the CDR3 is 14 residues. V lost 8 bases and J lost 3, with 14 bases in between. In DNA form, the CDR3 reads TGTGCCAGCGGCGATGGAGTAGGCAAAAACATTCAGTACTTC. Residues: CASGDGVGKNIQYF.

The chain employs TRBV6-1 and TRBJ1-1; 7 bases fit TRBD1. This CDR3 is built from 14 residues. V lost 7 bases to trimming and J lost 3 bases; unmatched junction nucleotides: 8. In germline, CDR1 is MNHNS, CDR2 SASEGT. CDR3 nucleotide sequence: TGTGCCAGCACCACTAACAGGGGATACACTGAAGCTTTCTTT. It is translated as CASTTNRGYTEAFF.